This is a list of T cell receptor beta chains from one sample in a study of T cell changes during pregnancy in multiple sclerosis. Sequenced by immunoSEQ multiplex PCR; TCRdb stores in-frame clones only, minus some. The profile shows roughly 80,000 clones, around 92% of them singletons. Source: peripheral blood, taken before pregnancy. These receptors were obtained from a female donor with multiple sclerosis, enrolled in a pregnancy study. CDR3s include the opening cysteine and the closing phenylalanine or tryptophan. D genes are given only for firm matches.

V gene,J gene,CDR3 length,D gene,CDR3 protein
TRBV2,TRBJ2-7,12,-,CASSEASYEQYF
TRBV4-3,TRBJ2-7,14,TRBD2,CASSQEGRGYEQYF
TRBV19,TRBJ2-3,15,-,CASSMAAADTDTQYF
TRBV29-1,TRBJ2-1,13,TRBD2,CSVEGLAGARQFF
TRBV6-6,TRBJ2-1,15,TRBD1,CASSYGQGAYNEQFF
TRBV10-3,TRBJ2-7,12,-,CAIGGLSYEQYF
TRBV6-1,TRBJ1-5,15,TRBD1,CAIMGTGGAGQPQHF
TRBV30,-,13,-,CAWSVDYSYEQYF
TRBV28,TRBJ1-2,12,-,CASTYGVYGYTF
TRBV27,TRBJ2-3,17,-,CASSPPQTGSSSDTQYF
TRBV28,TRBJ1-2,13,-,CASEGGLDYGYTF
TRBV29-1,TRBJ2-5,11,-,CSVGAGETQYF
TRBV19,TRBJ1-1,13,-,CASSIDLSTEAFF
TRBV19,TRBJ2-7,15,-,CASSQGTPRSYEQYF
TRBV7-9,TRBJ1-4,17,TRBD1,CASSHTYRTGVEEKLFF
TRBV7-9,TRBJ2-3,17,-,CASSLDQKGFRADTQYF
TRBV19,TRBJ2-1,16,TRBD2,CASSIYGSGMYNEQFF
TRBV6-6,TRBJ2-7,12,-,CASSTGSYEQYF
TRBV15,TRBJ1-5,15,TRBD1,CATSITGDSNQPQHF
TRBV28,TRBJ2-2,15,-,CASSLRLTNTGELFF
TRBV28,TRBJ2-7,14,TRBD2,CASSFSGISYEQYF
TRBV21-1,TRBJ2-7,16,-,CASSDLAEPGAYEQYF
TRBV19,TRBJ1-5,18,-,CASSIWGPEVYGNQPQHF
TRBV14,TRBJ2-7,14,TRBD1,CASSRQGLTYEQYF
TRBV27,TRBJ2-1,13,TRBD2,CASSLRLAGKQFF
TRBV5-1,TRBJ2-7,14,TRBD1,CASSKTGGGLEQYF
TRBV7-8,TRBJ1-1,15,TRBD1,CASSPDRVGNTEAFF
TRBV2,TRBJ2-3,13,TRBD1,CASGTGGTDTQYF
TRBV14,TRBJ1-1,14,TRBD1,CASSQGQGRTEAFF
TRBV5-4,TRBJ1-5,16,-,CASSLGGGGTNQPQHF
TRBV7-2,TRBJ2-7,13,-,CASSLRSGYEQYF
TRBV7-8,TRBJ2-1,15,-,CASSLFRADYNEQFF
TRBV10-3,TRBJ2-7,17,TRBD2,CAIRLPGLAGAGYEQYF
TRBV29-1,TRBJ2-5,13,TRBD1,CSVGTGGVETQYF
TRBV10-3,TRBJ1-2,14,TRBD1,CAITTGPPNYGYTF
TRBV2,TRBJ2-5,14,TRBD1,CASSVDRGEKTQYF
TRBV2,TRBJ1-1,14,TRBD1,CASTVWDRATEAFF
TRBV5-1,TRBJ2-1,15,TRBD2,CASSLKLAGGNEQFF
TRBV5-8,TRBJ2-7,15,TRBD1,CASSMTLGTGYRLDF
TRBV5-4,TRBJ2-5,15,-,CASSSSGPRGETQYF
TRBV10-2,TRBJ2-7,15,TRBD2,CASSLLAGGLGEQYF
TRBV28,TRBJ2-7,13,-,CASKQGSSYEQYF
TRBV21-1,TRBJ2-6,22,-,CASSKKKAETDRGSSGANVLTF
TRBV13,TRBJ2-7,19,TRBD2,CASSPTSGRTHGTSYEQYF
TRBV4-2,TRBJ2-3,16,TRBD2,CASSRETSGTLDTQYF
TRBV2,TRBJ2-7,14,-,CASSGPDSTYEQYF
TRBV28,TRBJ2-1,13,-,CASNLRGYNEQFF
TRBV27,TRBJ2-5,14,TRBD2,CASRRTSAQETQYF
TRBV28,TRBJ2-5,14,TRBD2,CASSFGGSSETQYF
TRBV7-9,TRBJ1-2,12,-,CASTRTENGYTF
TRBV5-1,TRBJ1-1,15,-,CASSLAVTGNTEAFF
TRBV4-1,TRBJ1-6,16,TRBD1,CASSQEGTGWGSPLHF
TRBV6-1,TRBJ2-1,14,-,CASSEQGTYNEQFF
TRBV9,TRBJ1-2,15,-,CASSVGSGWGGGYTF
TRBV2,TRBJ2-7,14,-,CASSEGRWSYEQYF
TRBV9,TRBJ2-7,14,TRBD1,CASSPWTGGEGKYF
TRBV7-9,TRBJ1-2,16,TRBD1,CASIDGNRGFNYGYTF
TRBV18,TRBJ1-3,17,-,CASSPPNSNLPGNTIYF
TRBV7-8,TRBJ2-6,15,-,CATHRGGSGANVLTF